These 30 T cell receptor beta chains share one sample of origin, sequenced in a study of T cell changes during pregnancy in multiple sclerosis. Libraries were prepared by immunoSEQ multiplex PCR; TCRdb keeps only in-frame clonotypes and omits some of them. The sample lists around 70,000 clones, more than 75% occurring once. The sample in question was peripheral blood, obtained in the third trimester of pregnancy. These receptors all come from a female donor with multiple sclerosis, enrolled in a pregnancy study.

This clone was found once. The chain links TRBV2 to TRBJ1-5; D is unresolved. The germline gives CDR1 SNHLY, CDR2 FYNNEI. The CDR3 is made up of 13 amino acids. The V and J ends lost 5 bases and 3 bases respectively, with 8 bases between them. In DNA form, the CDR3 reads TGTGCCAGCAGTCGACAAATCAATCAGCCCCAGCATTTT. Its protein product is CASSRQINQPQHF.

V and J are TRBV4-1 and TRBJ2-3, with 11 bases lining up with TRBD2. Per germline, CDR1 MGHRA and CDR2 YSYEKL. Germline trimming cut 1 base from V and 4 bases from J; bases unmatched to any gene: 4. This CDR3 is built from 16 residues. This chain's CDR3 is CASSQAVAGGPDTQYF. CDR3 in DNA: TGCGCCAGCAGCCAAGCGGTAGCGGGGGGGCCAGATACGCAGTATTTT.

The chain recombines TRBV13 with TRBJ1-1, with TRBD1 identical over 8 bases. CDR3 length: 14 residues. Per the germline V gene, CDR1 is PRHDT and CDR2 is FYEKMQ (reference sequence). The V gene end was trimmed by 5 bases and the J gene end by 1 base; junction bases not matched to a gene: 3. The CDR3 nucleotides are TGTGCCAGCAGCGTTGACAGGGGGAACACTGAAGCTTTCTTT. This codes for CASSVDRGNTEAFF.

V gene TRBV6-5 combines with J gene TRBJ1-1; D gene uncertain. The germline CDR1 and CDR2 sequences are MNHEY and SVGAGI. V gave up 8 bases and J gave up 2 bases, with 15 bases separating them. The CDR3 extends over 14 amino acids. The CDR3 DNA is TGTGCCAGCTGCCCTCTTGTGCGCAACACTGAAGCTTTCTTT. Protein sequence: CASCPLVRNTEAFF.

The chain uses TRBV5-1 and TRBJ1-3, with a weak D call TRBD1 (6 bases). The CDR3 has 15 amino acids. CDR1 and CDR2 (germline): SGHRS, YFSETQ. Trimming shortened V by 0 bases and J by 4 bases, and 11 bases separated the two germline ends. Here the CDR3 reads CASSLGTAGGNTIYF. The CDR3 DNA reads TGCGCCAGCAGCTTGGGGACAGCCGGCGGAAACACCATATATTTT. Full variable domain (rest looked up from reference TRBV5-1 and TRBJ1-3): KAGVTQTPRYLIKTRGQQVTLSCSPISGHRSVSWYQQTPGQGLQFLFEYFSETQRNKGNFPGRFSGRQFSNSRSEMNVSTLELGDSALYLCASSLGTAGGNTIYFGEGSWLTVV.

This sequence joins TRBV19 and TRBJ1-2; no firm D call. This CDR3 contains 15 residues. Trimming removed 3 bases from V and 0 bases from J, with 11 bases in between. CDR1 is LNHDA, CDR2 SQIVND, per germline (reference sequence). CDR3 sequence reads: CASSMWGASNYGYTF. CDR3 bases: TGTGCCAGTAGTATGTGGGGAGCTTCTAACTATGGCTACACCTTC.

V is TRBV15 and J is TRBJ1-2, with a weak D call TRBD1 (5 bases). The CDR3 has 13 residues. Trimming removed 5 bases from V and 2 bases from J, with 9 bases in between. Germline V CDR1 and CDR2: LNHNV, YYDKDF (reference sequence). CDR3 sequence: CATSPGGNYGYTF. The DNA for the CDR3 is TGTGCCACCAGCCCGGGGGGAAACTATGGCTACACCTTC.

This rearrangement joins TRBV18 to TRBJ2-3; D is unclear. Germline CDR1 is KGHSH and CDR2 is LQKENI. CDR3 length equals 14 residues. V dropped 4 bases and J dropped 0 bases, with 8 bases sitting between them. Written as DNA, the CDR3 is TGTGCCAGCTCACGCGTCTTGAGCACAGATACGCAGTATTTT. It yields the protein CASSRVLSTDTQYF. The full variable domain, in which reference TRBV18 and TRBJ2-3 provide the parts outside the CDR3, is NAGVMQNPRHLVRRRGQEARLRCSPMKGHSHVYWYRQLPEEGLKFMVYLQKENIIDESGMPKERFSAEFPKEGPSILRIQQVVRGDSAAYFCASSRVLSTDTQYFGPGTRLTVL.

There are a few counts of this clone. The DNA for the CDR3 is TGTGCCAGCTCACCGTGGGACAGCTCCAACACTGAAGCTTTCTTT. It codes for CASSPWDSSNTEAFF. The J gene is TRBJ1-1, the V gene TRBV18, with TRBD1 identical over 7 bases. This CDR3 comprises 15 residues. The V gene's germline CDR1 is KGHSH and CDR2 LQKENI. The V and J ends lost 3 bases and 2 bases, in that order; junction bases with no gene match: 6.

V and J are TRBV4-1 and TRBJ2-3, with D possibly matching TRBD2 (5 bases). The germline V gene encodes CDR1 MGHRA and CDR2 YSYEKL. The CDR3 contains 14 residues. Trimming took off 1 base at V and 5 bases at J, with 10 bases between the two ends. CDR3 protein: CASSQVVREDTQYF. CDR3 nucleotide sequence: TGCGCCAGCAGCCAAGTCGTTCGGGAAGATACGCAGTATTTT.

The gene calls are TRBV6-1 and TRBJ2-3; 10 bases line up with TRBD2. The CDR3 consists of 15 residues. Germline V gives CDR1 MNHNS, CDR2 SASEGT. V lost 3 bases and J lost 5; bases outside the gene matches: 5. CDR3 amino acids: CASSDWSGGGDTQYF. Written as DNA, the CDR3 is TGTGCCAGCAGTGACTGGAGCGGGGGGGGAGATACGCAGTATTTT.

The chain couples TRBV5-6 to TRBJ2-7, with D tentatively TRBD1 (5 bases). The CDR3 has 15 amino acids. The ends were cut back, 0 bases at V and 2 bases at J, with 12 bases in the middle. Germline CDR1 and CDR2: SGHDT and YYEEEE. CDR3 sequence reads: CASSLGWGVTYEQYF. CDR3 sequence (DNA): TGTGCCAGCAGCTTGGGGTGGGGCGTAACCTACGAGCAGTACTTC.

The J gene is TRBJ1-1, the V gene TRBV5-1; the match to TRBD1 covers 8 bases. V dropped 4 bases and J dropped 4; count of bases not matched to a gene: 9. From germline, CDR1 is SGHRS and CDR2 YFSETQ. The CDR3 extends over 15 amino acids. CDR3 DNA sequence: TGCGCCAGCAGCATATACAGGGGGAGCGGCACTGAAGCTTTCTTT. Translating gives CASSIYRGSGTEAFF.

The CDR3 nucleotides are TGCAGTGCAAGGAGAGTCTATGGCTACACCTTC. Residues: CSARRVYGYTF. The chain employs TRBV20-1 and TRBJ1-2; D is uncertain. V was clipped by 6 bases and J by 4 bases, with 9 bases between them. CDR3 length equals 11 residues. The germline V gene encodes CDR1 DFQATT and CDR2 SNEGSKA (reference sequence).

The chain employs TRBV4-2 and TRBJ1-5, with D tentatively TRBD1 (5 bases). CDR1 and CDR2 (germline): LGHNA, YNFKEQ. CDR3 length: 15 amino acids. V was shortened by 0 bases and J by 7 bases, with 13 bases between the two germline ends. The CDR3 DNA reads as TGTGCCAGCAGCCAAGATCCTGGAAGGGGACAGCCCCAGCATTTT. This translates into CASSQDPGRGQPQHF.

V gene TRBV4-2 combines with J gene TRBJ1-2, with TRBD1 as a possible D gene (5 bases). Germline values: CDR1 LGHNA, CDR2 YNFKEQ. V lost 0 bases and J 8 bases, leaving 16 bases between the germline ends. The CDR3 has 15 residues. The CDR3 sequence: CASSQDLRVARGYTF. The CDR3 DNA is TGTGCCAGCAGCCAAGATCTCAGGGTAGCAAGGGGCTACACCTTC.

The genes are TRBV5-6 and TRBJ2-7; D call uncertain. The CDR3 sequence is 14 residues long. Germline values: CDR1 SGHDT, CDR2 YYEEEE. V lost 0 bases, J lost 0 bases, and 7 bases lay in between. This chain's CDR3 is CASSLELSSYEQYF. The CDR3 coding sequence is TGTGCCAGCAGCTTGGAGCTGAGCTCCTACGAGCAGTACTTC.

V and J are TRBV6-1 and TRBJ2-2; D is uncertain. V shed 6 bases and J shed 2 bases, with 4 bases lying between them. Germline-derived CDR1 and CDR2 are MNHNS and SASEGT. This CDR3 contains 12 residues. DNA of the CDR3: TGTGCCAGCAGCCCTAACACCGGGGAGCTGTTTTTT. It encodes CASSPNTGELFF.

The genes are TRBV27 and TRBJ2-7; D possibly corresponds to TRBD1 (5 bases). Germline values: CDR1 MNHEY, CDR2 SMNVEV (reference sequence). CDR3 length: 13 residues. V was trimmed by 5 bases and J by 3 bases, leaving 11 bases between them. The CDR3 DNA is TGTGCCAGCAGTGCCGCAGGGAACTACGAGCAGTACTTC. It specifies CASSAAGNYEQYF.

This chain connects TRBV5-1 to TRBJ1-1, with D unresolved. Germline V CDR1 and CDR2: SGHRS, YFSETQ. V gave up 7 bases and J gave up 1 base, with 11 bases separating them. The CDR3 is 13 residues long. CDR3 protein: CASQSTGNTEAFF. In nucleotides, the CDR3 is TGCGCCAGCCAATCTACCGGGAACACTGAAGCTTTCTTT.

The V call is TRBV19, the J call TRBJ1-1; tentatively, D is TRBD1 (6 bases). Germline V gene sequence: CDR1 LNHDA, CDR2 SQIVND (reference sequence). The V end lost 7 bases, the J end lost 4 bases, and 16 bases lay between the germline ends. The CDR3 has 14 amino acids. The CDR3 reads CASTRGRSGTEAFF. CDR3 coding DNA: TGTGCCAGTACCAGGGGCAGGAGCGGCACTGAAGCTTTCTTT.

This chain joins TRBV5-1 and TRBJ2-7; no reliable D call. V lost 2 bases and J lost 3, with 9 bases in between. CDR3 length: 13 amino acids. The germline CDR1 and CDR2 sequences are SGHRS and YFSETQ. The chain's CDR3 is CASSFGVGYEQYF. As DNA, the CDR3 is TGCGCCAGCAGCTTTGGAGTGGGCTACGAGCAGTACTTC.

The CDR3 coding sequence is TGTGCCAGCAGCTCGGGGGGGGGACGGGATACGCAGTATTTT. Amino acid sequence: CASSSGGGRDTQYF. This sequence joins TRBV5-4 and TRBJ2-3, with 8 nucleotides matching TRBD2. CDR1 SGHNT and CDR2 YYREEE come from the germline V gene (reference sequence). The CDR3 sequence is 14 residues long. The V gene end was trimmed by 3 bases and the J gene end by 6 bases; junction bases not matched to a gene: 6.

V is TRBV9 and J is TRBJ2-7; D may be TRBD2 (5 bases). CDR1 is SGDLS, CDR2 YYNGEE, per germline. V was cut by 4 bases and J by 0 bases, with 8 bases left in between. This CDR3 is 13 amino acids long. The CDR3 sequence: CASSSGYSYEQYF. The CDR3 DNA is TGTGCCAGCAGCTCGGGGTACTCCTACGAGCAGTACTTC.

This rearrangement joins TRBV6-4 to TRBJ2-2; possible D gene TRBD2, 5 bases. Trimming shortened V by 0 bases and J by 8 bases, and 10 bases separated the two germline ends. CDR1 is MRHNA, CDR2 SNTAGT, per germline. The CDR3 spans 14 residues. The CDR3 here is CASSDSHEGGELFF. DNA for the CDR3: TGTGCCAGCAGTGACTCCCACGAGGGAGGGGAGCTGTTTTTT.

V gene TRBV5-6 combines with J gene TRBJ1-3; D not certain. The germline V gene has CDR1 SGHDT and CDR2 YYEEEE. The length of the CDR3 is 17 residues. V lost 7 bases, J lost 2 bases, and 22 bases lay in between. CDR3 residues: CASQAVPSGFPGNTIYF. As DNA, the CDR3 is TGTGCCAGCCAAGCCGTACCCTCGGGGTTTCCTGGAAACACCATATATTTT.

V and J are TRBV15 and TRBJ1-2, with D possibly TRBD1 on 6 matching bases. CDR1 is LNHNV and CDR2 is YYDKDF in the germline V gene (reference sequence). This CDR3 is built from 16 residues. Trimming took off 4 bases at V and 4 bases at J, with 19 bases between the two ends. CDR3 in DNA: TGTGCCACCAGCACTTCCCCACGGGGGGCGGTCTATGGCTACACCTTC. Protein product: CATSTSPRGAVYGYTF.

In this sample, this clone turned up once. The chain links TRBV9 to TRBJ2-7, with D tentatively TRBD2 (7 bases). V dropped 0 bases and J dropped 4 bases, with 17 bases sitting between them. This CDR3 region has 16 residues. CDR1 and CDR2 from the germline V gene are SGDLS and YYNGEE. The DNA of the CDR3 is TGTGCCAGCAGCGTAGAAGGGACAACGGGAGGTTACGAGCAGTACTTC. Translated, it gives CASSVEGTTGGYEQYF.

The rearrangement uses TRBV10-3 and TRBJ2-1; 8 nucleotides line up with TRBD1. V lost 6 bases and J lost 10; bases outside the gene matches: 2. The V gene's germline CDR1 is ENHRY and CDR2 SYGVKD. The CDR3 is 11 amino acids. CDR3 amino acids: CAISGTGEQFF. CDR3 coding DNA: TGTGCCATCAGCGGGACAGGAGAGCAGTTCTTC.

This CDR3 reads CASSESTGRSSYNEQFF. CDR3 in DNA: TGTGCCAGCAGTGAATCGACAGGCCGAAGCTCCTACAATGAGCAGTTCTTC. The chain employs TRBV25-1 and TRBJ2-1, with D tentatively TRBD1 (6 bases). The V end was cut by 1 base, the J end by 0 bases, with 13 bases between. Looked up from germline, CDR1 is MGHDK and CDR2 is SYGVNS. This CDR3 region has 17 residues.